The present TCR beta chain was sequenced within a study of T cell responses to AZD1222 COVID-19 vaccine. General observations from the study: There were mostly white British donors and more females than males, and clonal diversity was possibly underestimated.

Some clones are missing from TCRdb's copy, which holds only in-frame ones; the method was immunoSEQ multiplex PCR. This sample carries roughly 160,000 clones, about 90% of them seen once, and the ten largest clones take around 4%. This clone appeared a few times. Its antigen remains unidentified. The CDR3 extends over 15 amino acids. In germline, CDR1 is PRHDT, CDR2 FYEKMQ (reference sequence). With 2 bases removed from V and 6 bases from J, the gap between germline ends came to 13 bases. This rearrangement joins TRBV13 to TRBJ2-2; perhaps TRBD2 as D (6 bases). The sequence derives from an adult in good health. The sample in question was peripheral blood, obtained on day 0 of MenACWY control vaccination. The DNA of the CDR3 is TGTGCCAGCAGCTTATGGAGCAGGGACTCCGGGGAGCTGTTTTTT. It specifies CASSLWSRDSGELFF.